This entry lists 17 T cell receptor beta chains sequenced from one sample in a study of blood T cell repertoires in COVID-19. Here immunoSEQ multiplex PCR was the method, and the copy in TCRdb shows in-frame clones only, minus some. Altogether hundreds of thousands of clones are present, approximately 89% being singletons, with the ten largest covering 3% to 4%. Sequenced material: peripheral blood. All receptors derive from a woman between 18 and 30 years old who had recovered from COVID-19.

The rearrangement joins TRBV27 to TRBJ2-1, with TRBD2 matching over 10 bases. Germline V lookup: CDR1 MNHEY, CDR2 SMNVEV (reference sequence). J was trimmed by 7 bases and V by 5 bases; bases with no gene match: 8. The CDR3 runs 15 residues. CDR3 in DNA: TGTGCCAGCAGTCCGGGACTAGCGAGACGGAATGAGCAGTTCTTC. Protein: CASSPGLARRNEQFF.

V gene TRBV19 combines with J gene TRBJ2-5; 13 bases agree with TRBD2. Germline values: CDR1 LNHDA, CDR2 SQIVND (reference sequence). CDR3 length equals 18 residues. V was clipped by 5 bases and J by 1 base; unmatched bases: 10. The chain's CDR3 is CASSGTSGATYTQETQYF. In DNA form, the CDR3 reads TGTGCCAGTAGTGGGACTAGCGGGGCAACCTATACCCAAGAGACCCAGTACTTC.

The V gene is TRBV6-2 or TRBV6-3, the J gene TRBJ2-1; 7 bases align to TRBD2. CDR1 and CDR2 (germline): MNHEY, SVGEGT. Trimming took 6 bases from V and 4 from J; bases not matched to a gene: 18. This CDR3 contains 18 residues. The CDR3 is CASSHGPMLTSWYNEQFF. CDR3 nucleotides: TGTGCCAGCAGCCACGGGCCAATGTTGACTAGCTGGTACAATGAGCAGTTCTTC.

This clone was seen more than once but under ten times. The chain is built from TRBV27 and TRBJ1-2; 7 nucleotides align to TRBD1. The CDR3 has 14 residues. The V and J ends lost 3 bases and 7 bases, in that order; junction bases with no gene match: 8. Germline values: CDR1 MNHEY, CDR2 SMNVEV (reference sequence). The CDR3 spells CASSFSDRVAGYTF. Here the CDR3 DNA reads TGTGCCAGCAGTTTTAGCGACAGGGTGGCTGGCTACACCTTC.

The V and J genes are TRBV7-9 and TRBJ1-5, with D tentatively TRBD1 (5 bases). The germline V and J ends were trimmed by 5 bases and 5 bases, with 10 bases remaining between them. The CDR3 runs to 13 residues. Germline V gene lookup returns CDR1 SEHNR and CDR2 FQNEAQ (reference sequence). CDR3 protein: CASSPGSDQPQHF. The CDR3 coding sequence is TGTGCCAGCAGCCCAGGGTCAGATCAGCCCCAGCATTTT.

The chain is built from TRBV6-5 and TRBJ1-1; D gene uncertain. V was cut by 7 bases and J by 1 base, with 10 bases left in between. Germline V gene sequence: CDR1 MNHEY, CDR2 SVGAGI. The CDR3 runs 13 residues. In DNA, the CDR3 is TGTGCCAGCACCACAAGGAGGAACACTGAAGCTTTCTTT. Its translation is CASTTRRNTEAFF.

V is TRBV18 and J is TRBJ2-5, with D tentatively TRBD2 (5 bases). Trimming left V 0 bases short and J 5 bases short, with 10 bases between. The CDR3 is made up of 14 amino acids. CDR1 is KGHSH and CDR2 is LQKENI in the germline V gene. CDR3 in amino acids: CASSPPLQRETQYF. The CDR3 DNA sequence: TGTGCCAGCTCACCACCGTTACAGCGGGAGACCCAGTACTTC.

The chain joins TRBV7-9 to TRBJ2-1, with D possibly TRBD2 on 6 matching bases. CDR1 is SEHNR, CDR2 FQNEAQ, per germline (reference sequence). V lost 3 bases and J 8 bases, leaving 11 bases between the germline ends. The CDR3 is 13 residues long. CDR3 loop: CASSFSGWHEQFF. In DNA form, the CDR3 reads TGTGCCAGCAGCTTCAGCGGGTGGCATGAGCAGTTCTTC.

The CDR3 sequence: CAWSALTSGGYNEQFF. CDR3 DNA: TGTGCCTGGAGTGCCCTGACTAGCGGGGGGTACAATGAGCAGTTCTTC. The chain joins TRBV30 to TRBJ2-1; 13 bases are a match to TRBD2. Per the germline V gene, CDR1 is GTSNPN and CDR2 is SVGIG (reference sequence). V gave up 1 base and J gave up 4 bases; unmatched junction bases: 4. This CDR3 comprises 16 residues.

This sequence joins TRBV5-6 and TRBJ2-2, with a tentative D call TRBD2 (5 bases). Germline assignment: CDR1 SGHDT and CDR2 YYEEEE. The CDR3 spans 16 residues. V lost 2 bases, J lost 0 bases, and 11 bases lay in between. CDR3 protein: CASSLLDAPNTGELFF. The CDR3 DNA reads as TGTGCCAGCAGCTTACTAGACGCCCCGAACACCGGGGAGCTGTTTTTT. Filled out from reference TRBV5-6 and TRBJ2-2, the complete variable domain reads DAGVTQSPTHLIKTRGQQVTLRCSPKSGHDTVSWYQQALGQGPQFIFQYYEEEERQRGNFPDRFSGHQFPNYSSELNVNALLLGDSALYLCASSLLDAPNTGELFFGEGSRLTVL.

The chain employs TRBV30 and TRBJ1-2; D not resolved. Trimming left V 0 bases short and J 3 bases short, with 11 bases between. Germline assignment: CDR1 GTSNPN and CDR2 SVGIG (reference sequence). This CDR3 comprises 14 residues. As DNA, the CDR3 is TGTGCCTGGAGTGTATCGGGGTCCTACTATGGCTACACCTTC. Its protein product is CAWSVSGSYYGYTF.

The rearrangement links TRBV28 to TRBJ2-7; 7 nucleotides agree with TRBD2. The CDR3 sequence is 16 residues long. V shed 4 bases, J shed 4 bases, and the junction held 13 bases outside the gene matches. Germline V gene sequence: CDR1 MDHEN, CDR2 SYDVKM. CDR3 coding DNA: TGTGCCAGCAGTTCTCATAGCGGGCGGAAAAAATACGAGCAGTACGTC. This translates into CASSSHSGRKKYEQYV.

CDR3 amino acids: CASGLVIGDSDYSNQPQHF. The CDR3 DNA reads as TGTGCTAGTGGTTTGGTAATTGGGGACAGCGATTATAGCAATCAGCCCCAGCATTTT. V usage is TRBV12-5 and J usage is TRBJ1-5; 7 bases line up with TRBD1. Germline CDR1 is LGHNT and CDR2 is FRNRAP. V dropped 0 bases and J dropped 0; count of bases not matched to a gene: 11. This CDR3 is 19 amino acids long. The whole variable domain, remainder taken from reference TRBV12-5 and TRBJ1-5, is DARVTQTPRHKVTEMGQEVTMRCQPILGHNTVFWYRQTMMQGLELLAYFRNRAPLDDSGMPKDRFSAEMPDATLATLKIQPSEPRDSAVYFCASGLVIGDSDYSNQPQHFGDGTRLSIL.

This clone occurred a few times. The chain recombines TRBV25-1 with TRBJ2-7, with D perhaps TRBD1 (6 bases). Germline loops: CDR1 MGHDK, CDR2 SYGVNS. Trimming left V 5 bases short and J 4 bases short, with 15 bases between. This CDR3 spans 14 amino acids. CDR3 DNA: TGTGCCAGCAGTCGGGACAAACCCCCATACGAGCAGTACGTC. Translating gives CASSRDKPPYEQYV.

The V gene is TRBV10-3, the J gene TRBJ1-4; D is uncertain. From germline, CDR1 is ENHRY and CDR2 SYGVKD. Trimming left V 0 bases short and J 0 bases short, with 5 bases between. The CDR3 length is 15 residues. CDR3 region: CAISESTATNEKLFF. The CDR3 coding sequence is TGTGCCATCAGTGAGTCGACTGCAACTAATGAAAAACTGTTTTTT.

The V and J genes are TRBV18 and TRBJ1-4, with D possibly being TRBD1 (5 bases). With 7 bases removed from V and 3 bases from J, the gap between germline ends came to 24 bases. The germline V gene has CDR1 KGHSH and CDR2 LQKENI. This CDR3 region has 18 residues. The CDR3 nucleotides are TGTGCCAGCTTACCGACAGCCCTGACCCTTGCAGCTAATGAAAAACTGTTTTTT. It specifies CASLPTALTLAANEKLFF.

This chain joins TRBV5-1 and TRBJ1-2; 7 bases fit TRBD1. The V gene end was trimmed by 4 bases and the J gene end by 1 base; junction bases not matched to a gene: 10. The CDR3 is 16 residues long. The V gene's germline CDR1 is SGHRS and CDR2 YFSETQ. The CDR3 is CASSTRQGGGNYGYTF. The CDR3 DNA sequence: TGCGCCAGCAGCACTCGACAGGGTGGGGGTAACTATGGCTACACCTTC.